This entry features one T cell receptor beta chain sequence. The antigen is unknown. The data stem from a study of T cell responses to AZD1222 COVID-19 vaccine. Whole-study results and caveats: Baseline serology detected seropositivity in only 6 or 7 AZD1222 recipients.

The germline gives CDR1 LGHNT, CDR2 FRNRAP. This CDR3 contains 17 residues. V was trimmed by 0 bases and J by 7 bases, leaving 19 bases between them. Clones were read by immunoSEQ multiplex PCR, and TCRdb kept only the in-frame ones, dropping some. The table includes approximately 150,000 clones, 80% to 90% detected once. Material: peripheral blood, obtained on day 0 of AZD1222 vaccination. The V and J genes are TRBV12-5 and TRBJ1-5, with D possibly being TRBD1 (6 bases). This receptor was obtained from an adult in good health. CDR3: CASGLVLRRGMEQPQHF. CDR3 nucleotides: TGTGCTAGTGGTTTGGTGCTGAGAAGGGGGATGGAGCAGCCCCAGCATTTT.